One and the same sample provided the 20 T cell receptor beta chains below, sequenced in a study of shared clonotypes between healthy human individuals. TCRdb keeps only in-frame clones here, not all; method: immunoSEQ multiplex PCR. This sample carries around 2.1 million clones, roughly 95% of them seen once, and the ten largest clones take 0.1% to 0.15%. The sequencing input was naive CD4+ T cells sorted from blood. Noted subset: CD45RA+ positively selected. These receptor sequences come from a man aged 18 to 35 in good health.

This rearrangement joins TRBV2 to TRBJ1-2, with D perhaps TRBD1 (6 bases). The V end was cut by 2 bases, the J end by 6 bases, with 13 bases between. The CDR3 length is 14 residues. Germline CDR1 is SNHLY and CDR2 is FYNNEI. The CDR3 DNA reads as TGTGCCAGCAGTGAAATCCGGGCAGGGGATGGCTACACCTTC. This translates into CASSEIRAGDGYTF.

This clone was counted a few times. The gene calls are TRBV19 and TRBJ1-1; no definite D call. This CDR3 comprises 11 residues. Looked up from germline, CDR1 is LNHDA and CDR2 is SQIVND (reference sequence). V lost 6 bases and J 7 bases, leaving 9 bases between the germline ends. The chain's CDR3 is CASSARGEAFF. The CDR3 DNA reads as TGTGCCAGTAGCGCCCGCGGTGAAGCTTTCTTT.

CDR3 region: CASSLASGRAGELFF. In DNA, the CDR3 is TGCGCCAGCAGCTTGGCTAGCGGGAGGGCCGGGGAGCTGTTTTTT. The chain joins TRBV5-1 to TRBJ2-2, with 12 bases lining up with TRBD2. This CDR3 has 15 residues. CDR1 is SGHRS, CDR2 YFSETQ, per germline. The ends lost 0 bases at V and 6 bases at J; junction bases unmatched: 0.

Only a few counts were recorded for this clone. The V and J genes are TRBV6-1 and TRBJ1-5; the match to TRBD1 covers 9 bases. CDR3 length: 14 amino acids. The V gene's germline CDR1 is MNHNS and CDR2 SASEGT. Trimming removed 8 bases from V and 5 bases from J; junction bases left unmatched: 7. The CDR3 region is CASGPGTGHQPQHF. The DNA of the CDR3 is TGTGCCAGCGGTCCCGGGACAGGGCATCAGCCCCAGCATTTT.

The chain carries TRBV11-3 and TRBJ1-1; 10 positions match TRBD1. The ends lost 4 bases at V and 6 bases at J; junction bases unmatched: 5. CDR3 length equals 14 residues. Germline CDR1 and CDR2: SGHNT and YENEEA. The CDR3 protein is CASSSGQGEAEAFF. The CDR3 DNA reads as TGTGCCAGCAGCTCAGGACAGGGGGAGGCTGAAGCTTTCTTT. Together with reference TRBV11-3 and TRBJ1-1, the CDR3 gives the full variable domain: EAGVVQSPRYKIIEKKQPVAFWCNPISGHNTLYWYLQNLGQGPELLIRYENEEAVDDSQLPKDRFSAERLKGVDSTLKIQPAELGDSAVYLCASSSGQGEAEAFFGQGTRLTVV.

The chain recombines TRBV7-3 with TRBJ1-1; D may be TRBD1 (5 bases). The CDR3 spans 15 residues. V was pared by 0 bases and J by 5 bases, with 13 bases between. CDR1 and CDR2 (germline): SGHTA, FQGTGA. The CDR3 spells CASSLTPGGTTEAFF. The DNA of the CDR3 is TGTGCCAGCAGCTTAACTCCGGGGGGGACTACTGAAGCTTTCTTT. Together with reference TRBV7-3 and TRBJ1-1, the CDR3 gives the full variable domain: GAGVSQTPSNKVTEKGKYVELRCDPISGHTALYWYRQSLGQGPEFLIYFQGTGAADDSGLPNDRFFAVRPEGSVSTLKIQRTERGDSAVYLCASSLTPGGTTEAFFGQGTRLTVV.

V is TRBV11-2 and J is TRBJ1-4, with D uncertain. The V end lost 2 bases, the J end lost 8 bases, and 9 bases lay between the germline ends. Germline values: CDR1 SGHAT, CDR2 FQNNGV. The CDR3 contains 13 residues. The CDR3 DNA sequence: TGTGCCAGCAGCTTATATGCGGGCGAAAAACTGTTTTTT. Amino acid sequence: CASSLYAGEKLFF.

The V gene is TRBV4-3, the J gene TRBJ2-5; tentatively, D is TRBD1 or TRBD2 (5 bases each). This CDR3 has 14 residues. In germline, CDR1 is LGHNA, CDR2 YSLEER. Trimming stripped 3 bases from V and 5 bases from J, with 13 bases between. The CDR3 sequence: CASSQESRDETQYF. The CDR3 nucleotides read TGCGCCAGCAGCCAGGAGTCAAGGGACGAGACCCAGTACTTC.

The chain joins TRBV15 to TRBJ2-1, with D perhaps matching TRBD1 (6 bases). This CDR3 contains 15 residues. Trimming pared 0 bases from V and 8 bases from J, leaving 14 bases between. Looked up from germline, CDR1 is LNHNV and CDR2 is YYDKDF (reference sequence). The CDR3 loop reads CATSRDFAGAYEQFF. The CDR3 nucleotides read TGTGCCACCAGCAGAGATTTTGCAGGGGCCTATGAGCAGTTCTTC.

About this clone: The sample carries other DNA sequences with the same CDR3. The genes are TRBV28 and TRBJ1-5; D ambiguous. Trimming took 2 bases from V and 0 from J, leaving 5 bases between them. This CDR3 contains 14 residues. CDR1 and CDR2 (germline): MDHEN, SYDVKM. The CDR3 loop is CASSLGDSNQPQHF. The CDR3, as DNA: TGTGCCAGCAGTTTAGGAGATAGCAATCAGCCCCAGCATTTT.

A word on this clone: This sample also contains other DNA sequences that code for the same CDR3. The J gene is TRBJ2-7, the V gene TRBV6-5; 12 bases are a match to TRBD2. After removal of 0 bases from V and 7 bases from J, the junction contained 4 bases not matched to a gene. The CDR3 is 15 residues long. The germline V gene encodes CDR1 MNHEY and CDR2 SVGAGI. The DNA of the CDR3 is TGTGCCAGCAGTTACTCGACTAGCGGGAGTGGTGAGCAGTACTTC. Translation: CASSYSTSGSGEQYF.

This sequence joins TRBV6-1 and TRBJ2-1; the D is unclear. The CDR3 covers 14 residues. V was pared by 6 bases and J by 7 bases, with 16 bases between. Germline CDR1 and CDR2: MNHNS and SASEGT. The CDR3 DNA follows: TGTGCCAGCAGACAAGATCAAACAAGAAATGAGCAGTTCTTC. Its protein product is CASRQDQTRNEQFF.

The chain combines TRBV12-5 with TRBJ1-2; TRBD1 is a possible D gene (5 bases). The V end was cut by 4 bases, the J end by 6 bases, with 12 bases between. The CDR3 is 13 amino acids. Germline V gene lookup returns CDR1 LGHNT and CDR2 FRNRAP. This CDR3 is CASGYIEGNGYTF. DNA for the CDR3: TGTGCTAGTGGTTACATAGAGGGGAATGGCTACACCTTC.

V is TRBV5-1 and J is TRBJ1-4, with a possible D match to TRBD1 (6 bases). The CDR3 is 15 amino acids. With 7 bases removed from V and 7 bases from J, the gap between germline ends came to 20 bases. Germline V gene data show CDR1 as SGHRS and CDR2 as YFSETQ. The CDR3 DNA reads TGCGCCAGCCACCCTGGGGGGGGGCTTACTGAAAAACTGTTTTTT. Protein sequence: CASHPGGGLTEKLFF.

This clone was found once. The chain employs TRBV9 and TRBJ1-5; 8 bases align to TRBD1. The germline gives CDR1 SGDLS, CDR2 YYNGEE. The CDR3 length is 15 residues. With 0 bases clipped from V and 8 bases from J, the junction kept 7 bases outside the gene matches. The CDR3 protein is CASSVDGQGGKPQHF. CDR3 DNA sequence: TGTGCCAGCAGCGTAGATGGACAGGGAGGGAAGCCCCAGCATTTT.

This sequence joins TRBV7-9 and TRBJ2-4, with D possibly TRBD2 on 5 matching bases. Germline V gene sequence: CDR1 SEHNR, CDR2 FQNEAQ (reference sequence). The CDR3 loop spans 18 amino acids. Trimming removed 1 base from V and 0 bases from J, with 16 bases in between. CDR3 bases: TGTGCCAGCAGCTTAGGTTCCTATCGGGGAAAAGCCAAAAACATTCAGTACTTC. Translation: CASSLGSYRGKAKNIQYF.

The chain couples TRBV18 to TRBJ1-6, with unresolved D. CDR3 length: 17 amino acids. V was clipped by 3 bases and J by 0 bases, with 12 bases between them. Germline values: CDR1 KGHSH, CDR2 LQKENI. The CDR3 sequence: CASSPITGSSYNSPLHF. CDR3 sequence (DNA): TGTGCCAGCTCACCCATCACGGGGAGCTCCTATAATTCACCCCTCCACTTT. Filled out from reference TRBV18 and TRBJ1-6, the complete variable domain reads NAGVMQNPRHLVRRRGQEARLRCSPMKGHSHVYWYRQLPEEGLKFMVYLQKENIIDESGMPKERFSAEFPKEGPSILRIQQVVRGDSAAYFCASSPITGSSYNSPLHFGNGTRLTVT.

V gene TRBV2 combines with J gene TRBJ1-2, with TRBD1 matching 7 bases. Germline CDR1 reads SNHLY; CDR2 reads FYNNEI. CDR3 length equals 12 residues. With V trimmed by 7 bases and J by 6 bases, 5 bases remained unmatched. CDR3 region: CASKLQGHGYTF. The CDR3 DNA reads TGTGCCAGCAAATTACAGGGGCATGGCTACACCTTC.

The gene calls are TRBV29-1 and TRBJ2-5, with 8 bases lining up with TRBD2. The junction had 9 bases not matched to a gene; V was cut back by 3 bases and J by 6 bases. CDR1 and CDR2 from the germline V gene are SQVTM and ANQGSEA. The CDR3 consists of 14 residues. CDR3 in amino acids: CSVESGRGDKTQYF. For the CDR3, the DNA is TGCAGCGTTGAGTCCGGGAGGGGCGACAAGACCCAGTACTTC.

The chain has TRBV7-9 and TRBJ2-3, with TRBD2 matching over 11 bases. The germline CDR1 and CDR2 sequences are SEHNR and FQNEAQ (reference sequence). This CDR3 is 15 amino acids long. Trimming cost V 3 bases and J 5 bases; bases outside gene matches: 4. The CDR3 DNA reads as TGTGCCAGCAGCTTCGGTACTAGCGGGGGAGATACGCAGTATTTT. Translating gives CASSFGTSGGDTQYF.